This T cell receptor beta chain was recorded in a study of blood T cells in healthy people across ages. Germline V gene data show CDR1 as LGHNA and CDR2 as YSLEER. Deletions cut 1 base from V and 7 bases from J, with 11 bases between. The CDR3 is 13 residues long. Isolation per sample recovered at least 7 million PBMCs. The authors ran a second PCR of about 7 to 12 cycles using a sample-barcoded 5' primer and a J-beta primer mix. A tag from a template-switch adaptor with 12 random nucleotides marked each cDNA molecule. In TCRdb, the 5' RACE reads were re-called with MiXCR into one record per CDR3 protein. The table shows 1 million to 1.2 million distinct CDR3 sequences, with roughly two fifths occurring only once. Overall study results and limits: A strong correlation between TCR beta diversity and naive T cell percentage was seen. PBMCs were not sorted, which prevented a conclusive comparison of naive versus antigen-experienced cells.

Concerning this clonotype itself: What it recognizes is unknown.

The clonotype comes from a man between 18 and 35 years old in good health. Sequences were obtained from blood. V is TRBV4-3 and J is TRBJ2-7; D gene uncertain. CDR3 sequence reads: CASSQGWGGEQYF. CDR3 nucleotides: TGCGCCAGCAGCCAAGGGTGGGGTGGAGAGCAGTACTTC.